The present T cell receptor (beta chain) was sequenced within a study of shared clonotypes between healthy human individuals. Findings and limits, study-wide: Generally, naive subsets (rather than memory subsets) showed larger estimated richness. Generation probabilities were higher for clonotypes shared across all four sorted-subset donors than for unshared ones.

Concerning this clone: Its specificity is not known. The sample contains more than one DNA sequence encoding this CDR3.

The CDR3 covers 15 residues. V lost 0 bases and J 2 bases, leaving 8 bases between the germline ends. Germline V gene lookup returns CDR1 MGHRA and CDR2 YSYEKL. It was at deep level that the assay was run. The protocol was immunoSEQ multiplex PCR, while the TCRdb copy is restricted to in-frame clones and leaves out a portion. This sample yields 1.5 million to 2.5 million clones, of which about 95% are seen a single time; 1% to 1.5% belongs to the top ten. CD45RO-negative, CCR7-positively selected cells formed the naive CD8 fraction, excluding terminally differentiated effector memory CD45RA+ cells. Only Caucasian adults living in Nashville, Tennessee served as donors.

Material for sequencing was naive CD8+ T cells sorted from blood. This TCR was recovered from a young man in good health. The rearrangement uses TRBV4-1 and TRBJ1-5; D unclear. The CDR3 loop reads CASSQERQGNQPQHF. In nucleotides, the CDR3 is TGCGCCAGCAGCCAAGAGAGGCAGGGCAATCAGCCCCAGCATTTT.